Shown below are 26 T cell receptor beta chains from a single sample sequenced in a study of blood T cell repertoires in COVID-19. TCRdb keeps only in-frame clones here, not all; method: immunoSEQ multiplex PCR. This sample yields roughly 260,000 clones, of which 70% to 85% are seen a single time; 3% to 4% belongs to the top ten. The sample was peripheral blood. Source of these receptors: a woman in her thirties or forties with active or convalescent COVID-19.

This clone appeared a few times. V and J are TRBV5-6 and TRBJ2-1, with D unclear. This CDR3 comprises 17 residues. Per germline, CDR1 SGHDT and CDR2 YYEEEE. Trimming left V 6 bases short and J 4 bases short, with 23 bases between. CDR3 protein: CASTAFGGGSAYNEQFF. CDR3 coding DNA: TGTGCCAGCACCGCCTTTGGCGGCGGATCCGCTTACAATGAGCAGTTCTTC. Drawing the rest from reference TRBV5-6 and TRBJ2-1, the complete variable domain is DAGVTQSPTHLIKTRGQQVTLRCSPKSGHDTVSWYQQALGQGPQFIFQYYEEEERQRGNFPDRFSGHQFPNYSSELNVNALLLGDSALYLCASTAFGGGSAYNEQFFGPGTRLTVL.

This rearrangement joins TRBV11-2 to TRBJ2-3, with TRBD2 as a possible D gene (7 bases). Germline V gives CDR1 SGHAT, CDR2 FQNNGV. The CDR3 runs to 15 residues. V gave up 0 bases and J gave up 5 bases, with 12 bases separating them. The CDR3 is CASSLDGGAGDTQYF. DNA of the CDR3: TGTGCCAGCAGCTTAGATGGGGGGGCGGGAGATACGCAGTATTTT. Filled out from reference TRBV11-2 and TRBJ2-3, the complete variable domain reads EAGVAQSPRYKIIEKRQSVAFWCNPISGHATLYWYQQILGQGPKLLIQFQNNGVVDDSQLPKDRFSAERLKGVDSTLKIQPAKLEDSAVYLCASSLDGGAGDTQYFGPGTRLTVL.

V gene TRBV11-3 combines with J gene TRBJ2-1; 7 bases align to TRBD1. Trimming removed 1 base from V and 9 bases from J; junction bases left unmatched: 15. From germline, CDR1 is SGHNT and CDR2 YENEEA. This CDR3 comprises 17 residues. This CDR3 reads CASSLGPPGQSVSEQFF. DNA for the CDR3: TGTGCCAGCAGCTTAGGGCCACCGGGACAGAGTGTCAGTGAGCAGTTCTTC.

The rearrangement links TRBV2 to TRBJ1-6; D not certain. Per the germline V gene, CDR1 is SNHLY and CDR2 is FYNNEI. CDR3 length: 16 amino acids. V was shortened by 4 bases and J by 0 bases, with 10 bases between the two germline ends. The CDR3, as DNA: TGTGCCAGCAGTGTGGGGAGGAGCTCCTATAATTCACCCCTCCACTTT. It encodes CASSVGRSSYNSPLHF.

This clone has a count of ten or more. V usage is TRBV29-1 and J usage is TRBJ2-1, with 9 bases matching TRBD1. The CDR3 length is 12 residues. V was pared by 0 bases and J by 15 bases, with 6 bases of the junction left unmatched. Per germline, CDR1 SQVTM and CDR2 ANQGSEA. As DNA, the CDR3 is TGCAGCGTTGAAGATCAAGGGACAGGGCCGTTCTTC. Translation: CSVEDQGTGPFF.

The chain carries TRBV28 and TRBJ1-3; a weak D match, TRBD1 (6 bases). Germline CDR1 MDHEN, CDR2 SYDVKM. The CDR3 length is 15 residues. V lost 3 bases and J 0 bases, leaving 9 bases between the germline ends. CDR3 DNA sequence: TGTGCCAGCAGTTTTACAGGGATCTCTGGAAACACCATATATTTT. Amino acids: CASSFTGISGNTIYF. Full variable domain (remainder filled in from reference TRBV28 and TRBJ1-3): DVKVTQSSRYLVKRTGEKVFLECVQDMDHENMFWYRQDPGLGLRLIYFSYDVKMKEKGDIPEGYSVSREKKERFSLILESASTNQTSMYLCASSFTGISGNTIYFGEGSWLTVV.

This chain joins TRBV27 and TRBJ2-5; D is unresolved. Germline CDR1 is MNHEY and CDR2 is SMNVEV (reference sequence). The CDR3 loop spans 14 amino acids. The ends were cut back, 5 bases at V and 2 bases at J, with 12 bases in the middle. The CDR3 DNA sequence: TGTGCCAGCAGTCCCTCCCCCCTTCAAGAGACCCAGTACTTC. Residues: CASSPSPLQETQYF.

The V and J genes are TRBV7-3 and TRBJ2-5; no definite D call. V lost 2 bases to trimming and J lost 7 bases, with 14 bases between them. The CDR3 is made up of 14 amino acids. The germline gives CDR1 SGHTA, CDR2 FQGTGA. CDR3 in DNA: TGTGCCAGCAGCTTATCTAGTGGTCCTGGGACCCAGTACTTC. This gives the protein CASSLSSGPGTQYF. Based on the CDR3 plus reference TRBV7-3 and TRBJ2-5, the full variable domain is GAGVSQTPSNKVTEKGKYVELRCDPISGHTALYWYRQSLGQGPEFLIYFQGTGAADDSGLPNDRFFAVRPEGSVSTLKIQRTERGDSAVYLCASSLSSGPGTQYFGPGTRLLVL.

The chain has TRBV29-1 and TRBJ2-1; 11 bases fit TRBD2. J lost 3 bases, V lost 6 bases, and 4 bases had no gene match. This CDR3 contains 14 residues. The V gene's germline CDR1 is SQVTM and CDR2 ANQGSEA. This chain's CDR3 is CSVAGTSGYNEQFF. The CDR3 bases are TGCAGCGTCGCCGGGACTAGCGGCTACAATGAGCAGTTCTTC.

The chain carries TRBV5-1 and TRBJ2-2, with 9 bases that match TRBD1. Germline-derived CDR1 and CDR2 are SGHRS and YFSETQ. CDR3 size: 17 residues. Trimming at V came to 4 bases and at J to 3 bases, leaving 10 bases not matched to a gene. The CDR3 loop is CASSTIDRGYDTGELFF. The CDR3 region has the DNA TGCGCCAGCAGCACGATAGACAGGGGGTATGACACCGGGGAGCTGTTTTTT.

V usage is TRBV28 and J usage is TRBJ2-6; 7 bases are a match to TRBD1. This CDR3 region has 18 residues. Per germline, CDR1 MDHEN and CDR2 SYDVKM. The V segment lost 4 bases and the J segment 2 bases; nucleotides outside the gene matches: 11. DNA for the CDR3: TGTGCCAGCAGTTGGAGACAGGGAAGGGGGACTGGGGCCAACGTCCTGACTTTC. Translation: CASSWRQGRGTGANVLTF.

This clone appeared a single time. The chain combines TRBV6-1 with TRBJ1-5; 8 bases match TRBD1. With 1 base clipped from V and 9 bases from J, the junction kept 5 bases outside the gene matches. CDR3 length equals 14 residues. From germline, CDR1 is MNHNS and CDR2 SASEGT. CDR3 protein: CASSEVRGTGPQHF. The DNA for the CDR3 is TGTGCCAGCAGTGAAGTCAGGGGGACAGGGCCCCAGCATTTT.

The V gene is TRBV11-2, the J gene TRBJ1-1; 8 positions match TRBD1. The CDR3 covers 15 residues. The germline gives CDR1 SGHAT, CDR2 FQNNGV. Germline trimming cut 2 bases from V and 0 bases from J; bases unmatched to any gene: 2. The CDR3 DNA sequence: TGTGCCAGCAGCTTACAGGGGGCGCTGAACACTGAAGCTTTCTTT. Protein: CASSLQGALNTEAFF.

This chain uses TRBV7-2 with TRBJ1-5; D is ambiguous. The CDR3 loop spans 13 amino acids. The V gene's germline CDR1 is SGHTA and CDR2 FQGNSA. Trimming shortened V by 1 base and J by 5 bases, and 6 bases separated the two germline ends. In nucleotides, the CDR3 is TGTGCCAGCAGCTTAGTACGGGATCAGCCCCAGCATTTT. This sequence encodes CASSLVRDQPQHF.

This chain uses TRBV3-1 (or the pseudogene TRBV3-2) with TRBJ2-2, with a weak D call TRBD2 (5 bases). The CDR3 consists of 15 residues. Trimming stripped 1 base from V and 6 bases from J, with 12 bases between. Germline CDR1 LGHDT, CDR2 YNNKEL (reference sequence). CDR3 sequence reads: CASSQVVGDPGELFF. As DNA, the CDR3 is TGTGCCAGCAGCCAAGTGGTGGGAGATCCCGGGGAGCTGTTTTTT.

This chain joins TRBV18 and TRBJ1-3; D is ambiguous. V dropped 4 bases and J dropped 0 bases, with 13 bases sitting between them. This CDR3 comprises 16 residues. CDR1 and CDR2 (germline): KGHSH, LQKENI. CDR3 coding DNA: TGTGCCAGCTCACGAGAGACTGGTCCCTCTGGAAACACCATATATTTT. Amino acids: CASSRETGPSGNTIYF.

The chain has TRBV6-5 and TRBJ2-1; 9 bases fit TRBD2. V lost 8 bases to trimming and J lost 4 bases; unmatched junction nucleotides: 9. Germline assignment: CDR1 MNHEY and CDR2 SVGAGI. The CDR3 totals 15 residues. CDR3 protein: CASELTSGLYNEQFF. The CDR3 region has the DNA TGTGCCAGCGAGTTGACTAGCGGCCTTTACAATGAGCAGTTCTTC.

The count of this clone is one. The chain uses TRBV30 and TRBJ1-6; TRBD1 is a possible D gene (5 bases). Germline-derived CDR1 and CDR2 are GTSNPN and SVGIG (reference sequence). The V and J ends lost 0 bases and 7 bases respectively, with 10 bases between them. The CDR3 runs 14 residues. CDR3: CAWSVSSGNSPLHF. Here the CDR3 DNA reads TGTGCCTGGAGTGTATCGTCAGGGAATTCACCCCTCCACTTT.

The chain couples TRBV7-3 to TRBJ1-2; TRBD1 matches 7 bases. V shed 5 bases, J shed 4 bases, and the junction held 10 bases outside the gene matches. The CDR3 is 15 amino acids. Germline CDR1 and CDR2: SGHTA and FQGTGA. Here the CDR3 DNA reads TGTGCCAGCAGCGCGTCGGGACAGCAGCCCTATGGCTACACCTTC. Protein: CASSASGQQPYGYTF.

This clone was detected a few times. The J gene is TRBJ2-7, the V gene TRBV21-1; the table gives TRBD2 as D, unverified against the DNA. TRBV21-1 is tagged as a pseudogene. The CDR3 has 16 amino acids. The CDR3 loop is CASSKGTGKSSYEQYV. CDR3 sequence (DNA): TGTGCCAGCAGCAAAGGAACGGGGAAGAGCTCCTACGAGCAGTACGTC.

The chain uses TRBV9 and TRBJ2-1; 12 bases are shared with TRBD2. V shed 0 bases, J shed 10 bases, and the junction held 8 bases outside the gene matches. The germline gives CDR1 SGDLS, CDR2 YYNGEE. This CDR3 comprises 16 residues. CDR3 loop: CASSVAATSGGREQFF. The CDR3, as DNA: TGTGCCAGCAGCGTAGCAGCGACTAGCGGGGGACGAGAGCAGTTCTTC. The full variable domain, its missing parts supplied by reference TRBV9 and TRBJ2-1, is DSGVTQTPKHLITATGQRVTLRCSPRSGDLSVYWYQQSLDQGLQFLIQYYNGEERAKGNILERFSAQQFPDLHSELNLSSLELGDSALYFCASSVAATSGGREQFFGPGTRLTVL.

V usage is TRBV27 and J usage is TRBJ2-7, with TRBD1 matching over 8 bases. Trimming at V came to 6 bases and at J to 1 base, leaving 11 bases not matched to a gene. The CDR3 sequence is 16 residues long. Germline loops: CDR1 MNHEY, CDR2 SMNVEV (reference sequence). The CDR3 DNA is TGTGCCAGCAGCCGGCTCCAGGGGGCGTTTTCCTACGAGCAGTACTTC. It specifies CASSRLQGAFSYEQYF.

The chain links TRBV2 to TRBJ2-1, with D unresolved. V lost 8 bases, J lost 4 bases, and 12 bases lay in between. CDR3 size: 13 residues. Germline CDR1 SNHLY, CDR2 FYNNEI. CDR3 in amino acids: CASCIGVYNEQFF. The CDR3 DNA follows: TGTGCCAGCTGTATCGGAGTATACAATGAGCAGTTCTTC.

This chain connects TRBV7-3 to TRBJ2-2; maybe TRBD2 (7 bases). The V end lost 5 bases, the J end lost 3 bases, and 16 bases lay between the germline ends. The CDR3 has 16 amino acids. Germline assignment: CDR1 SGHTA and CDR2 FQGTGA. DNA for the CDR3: TGTGCCAGCAGCCCGGGGGCTAGCGGATACACCGGGGAGCTGTTTTTT. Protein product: CASSPGASGYTGELFF.

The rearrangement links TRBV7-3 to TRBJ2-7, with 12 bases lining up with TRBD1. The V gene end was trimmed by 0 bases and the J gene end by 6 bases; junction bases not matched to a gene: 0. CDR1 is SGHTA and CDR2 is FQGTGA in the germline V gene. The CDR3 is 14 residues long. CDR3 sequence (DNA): TGTGCCAGCAGCTTAACGGGACAGGGGGCCGAGCAGTACTTC. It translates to CASSLTGQGAEQYF.

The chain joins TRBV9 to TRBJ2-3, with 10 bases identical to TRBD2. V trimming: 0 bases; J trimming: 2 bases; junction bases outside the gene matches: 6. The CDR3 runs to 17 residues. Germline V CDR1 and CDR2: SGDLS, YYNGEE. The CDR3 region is CASSVEGAGGFTDTQYF. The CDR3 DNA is TGTGCCAGCAGCGTAGAAGGAGCGGGGGGGTTCACAGATACGCAGTATTTT.